Listed below are T cell receptor beta chains from one sample, sequenced in a study of PD-1 blockade in classical Hodgkin lymphoma. Libraries were prepared by immunoSEQ multiplex PCR; TCRdb keeps only in-frame clonotypes and omits some of them. This sample has over 50,000 clones, with roughly 86% found just once. Sequenced here: peripheral blood mononuclear cells (PBMCs), sampled before the fourth cycle of nivolumab. These TCRs come from a human donor with classical Hodgkin lymphoma. The CDR3 runs from the conserved cysteine through the conserved F or W. D genes are given only for firm matches. The size of a clone is reported for some rows only, either as once, few or many, or as a class for expanded clones.

CDR3 | DNA | V | size | J | D
CAGTPTKNGGYTF | TGTGCAGGCACCCCGACAAAGAACGGGGGCTACACCTTC | TRBV2 | NA | TRBJ1-2 | NA
CSVEDPGTGHGYTF | TGCAGCGTTGAAGACCCCGGGACAGGGCACGGCTACACCTTC | TRBV29-1 | NA | TRBJ1-2 | TRBD1
CATSRDSGRATGELFF | TGTGCCACCAGCAGAGATAGCGGGAGGGCCACCGGGGAGCTGTTTTTT | TRBV15 | once | TRBJ2-2 | TRBD2
CSVEGPAQETQYF | TGCAGCGTTGAAGGGCCAGCCCAAGAGACCCAGTACTTC | TRBV29-1 | NA | TRBJ2-5 | NA
CATSSQGRRDQPQHF | TGTGCCACCAGCAGTCAGGGGCGGAGGGATCAGCCCCAGCATTTT | TRBV15 | NA | TRBJ1-5 | NA
CASSQSHGGTDTQYF | TGCGCCAGCAGTCAATCGCACGGGGGCACAGATACGCAGTATTTT | TRBV23-1 | NA | TRBJ2-3 | NA
CASSSTSEHNEQFF | TGTGCCAGCAGTTCGACTAGCGAACACAATGAGCAGTTCTTC | TRBV6-6 | NA | TRBJ2-1 | TRBD2
CASSPRTVNQPQHF | TGCGCCAGCAGCCCCCGGACGGTCAATCAGCCCCAGCATTTT | TRBV4-1 | NA | TRBJ1-5 | NA
CASTRGGWNTEAFF | TGTGCCAGCACCCGGGGGGGATGGAACACTGAAGCTTTCTTT | TRBV6-1 | NA | TRBJ1-1 | NA
CASSLNWQGGHEQYF | TGTGCCAGCAGTTTAAATTGGCAGGGAGGCCACGAGCAGTACTTC | TRBV28 | NA | TRBJ2-7 | NA
CASRYTGDNQPQHF | TGTGCCAGCAGGTATACAGGGGACAATCAGCCCCAGCATTTT | TRBV6-6 | NA | TRBJ1-5 | TRBD1
CASSIMGLKGEQYF | TGTGCCAGTAGTATTATGGGACTGAAGGGCGAGCAGTACTTC | TRBV19 | NA | TRBJ2-7 | NA
CASSQSPREQGLEAEAFF | TGCGCCAGCAGCCAATCCCCCCGCGAACAGGGTTTGGAGGCTGAAGCTTTCTTT | TRBV4-3 | NA | TRBJ1-1 | NA
CASSLGGTSGGQHSYEQYF | TGTGCCAGCAGCTTAGGCGGGACTAGCGGGGGGCAACACTCCTACGAGCAGTACTTC | TRBV7-3 | NA | TRBJ2-7 | TRBD2
CATRLLNSYEQYF | TGTGCCACCCGTTTACTAAACTCCTACGAGCAGTACTTC | TRBV28 | NA | TRBJ2-7 | NA
CASSIGQAINEAFF | TGTGCCAGCAGTATTGGACAGGCTATTAATGAAGCTTTCTTT | TRBV6-1 | few | TRBJ1-1 | TRBD1
CASSFVGTGIYNEQFF | TGTGCCAGCAGTTTCGTAGGGACAGGGATATACAATGAGCAGTTCTTC | TRBV27 | once | TRBJ2-1 | TRBD1
CASSQRQARSNLGPNYGYTF | TGCGCCAGCAGCCAGCGACAGGCTCGTTCCAATCTAGGTCCTAACTATGGCTACACCTTC | TRBV4-1 | NA | TRBJ1-2 | NA
CASNPASGNSYNEQFF | TGTGCCAGCAACCCCGCCAGCGGCAACTCCTACAATGAGCAGTTCTTC | TRBV28 | few | TRBJ2-1 | NA
CASSPHGDTQYF | TGTGCCAGTAGTCCCCACGGGGATACGCAGTATTTT | TRBV19 | NA | TRBJ2-3 | NA
CSVEGLAGGHSSYNEQFF | TGCAGCGTTGAAGGACTAGCGGGAGGTCATAGCTCCTACAATGAGCAGTTCTTC | TRBV29-1 | NA | TRBJ2-1 | TRBD2
CASSRGQGNTEAFF | TGTGCCAGCAGCCGGGGACAGGGGAACACTGAAGCTTTCTTT | TRBV27 | NA | TRBJ1-1 | TRBD1